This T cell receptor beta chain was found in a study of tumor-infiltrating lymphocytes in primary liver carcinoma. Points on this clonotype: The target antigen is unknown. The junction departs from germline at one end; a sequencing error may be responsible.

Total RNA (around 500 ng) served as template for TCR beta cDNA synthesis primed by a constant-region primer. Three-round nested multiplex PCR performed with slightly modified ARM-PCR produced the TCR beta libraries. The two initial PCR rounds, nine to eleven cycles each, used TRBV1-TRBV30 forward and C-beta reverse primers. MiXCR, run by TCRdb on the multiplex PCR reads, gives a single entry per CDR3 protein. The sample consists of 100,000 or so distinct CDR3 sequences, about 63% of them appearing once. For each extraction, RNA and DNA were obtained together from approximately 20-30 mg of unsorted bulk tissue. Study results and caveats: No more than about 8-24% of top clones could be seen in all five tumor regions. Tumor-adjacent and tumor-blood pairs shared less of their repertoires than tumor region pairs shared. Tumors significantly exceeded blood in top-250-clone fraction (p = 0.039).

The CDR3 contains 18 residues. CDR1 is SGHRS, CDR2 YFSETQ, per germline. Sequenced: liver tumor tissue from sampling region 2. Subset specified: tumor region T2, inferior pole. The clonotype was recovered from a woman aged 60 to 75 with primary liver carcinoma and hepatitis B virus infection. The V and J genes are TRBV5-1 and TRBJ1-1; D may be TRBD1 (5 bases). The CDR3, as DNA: TGCGCCGGCAGCTTGGGACGAGGAGACGGTGGGGGTAACACTGAAACTTTCTTT. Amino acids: CAGSLGRGDGGGNTETFF.